This record looks at one TCR beta chain sequence and its context. CDR1 and CDR2 from the germline V gene are MGHDK and SYGVNS. Unmatched junction bases numbered 8, after V lost 8 bases and J lost 2 bases. The CDR3 loop spans 14 amino acids. Data came from immunoSEQ multiplex PCR; TCRdb stores just in-frame clones and leaves some out. Of about 270,000 clones listed, 86% are singletons. These data come from a study of blood T cell repertoires in COVID-19. This receptor was obtained from a man aged 18 to 35 who had recovered from COVID-19. The chain employs TRBV25-1 and TRBJ2-7, with 8 bases lining up with TRBD1. What was sequenced was PBMCs or T cells enriched from blood (not recorded which). This CDR3 is CASGQGSATYEQYF. Here the CDR3 DNA reads TGTGCCAGCGGACAGGGTTCGGCGACCTACGAGCAGTACTTC.